This TCR beta chain is from a study of early T cells in non-severe SARS-CoV-2 infection. CDR1 is DFQATT, CDR2 SNEGSKA, per germline (reference sequence). Trimming stripped 1 base from V and 7 bases from J, with 14 bases between. The CDR3 covers 15 residues. Each single cDNA molecule received a unique molecular identifier. From the 5' RACE reads, TCRdb called clonotypes with MiXCR, one entry per CDR3 protein. This table holds tens of thousands of distinct CDR3 sequences, roughly 5.8% found once. This clonotype was detected only a few times. Input material: whole blood. The clonotype comes from an adult who was a healthcare worker with PCR-confirmed SARS-CoV-2 infection or an uninfected control (not recorded which). The genes are TRBV20-1 and TRBJ1-6; D possibly corresponds to TRBD1 (6 bases). This CDR3 is CSARVLRGGNSPLHF. CDR3 coding DNA: TGCAGTGCTAGAGTACTCCGGGGGGGCAATTCACCCCTCCACTTT.